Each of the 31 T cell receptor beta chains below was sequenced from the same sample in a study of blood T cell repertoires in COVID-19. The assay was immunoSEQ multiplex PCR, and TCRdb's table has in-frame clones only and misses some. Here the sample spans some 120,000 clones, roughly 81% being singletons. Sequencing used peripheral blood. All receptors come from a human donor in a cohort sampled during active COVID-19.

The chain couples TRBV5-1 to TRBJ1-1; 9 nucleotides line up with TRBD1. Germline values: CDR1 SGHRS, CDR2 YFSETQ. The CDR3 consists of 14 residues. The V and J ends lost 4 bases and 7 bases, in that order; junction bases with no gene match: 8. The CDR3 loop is CASSSGTGSDEAFF. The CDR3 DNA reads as TGCGCCAGCAGCAGCGGGACAGGGTCTGATGAAGCTTTCTTT.

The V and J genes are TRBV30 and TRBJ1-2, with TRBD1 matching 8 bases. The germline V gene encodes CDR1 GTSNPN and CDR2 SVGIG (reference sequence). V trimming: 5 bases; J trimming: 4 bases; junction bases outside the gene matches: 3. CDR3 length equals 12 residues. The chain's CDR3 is CAWQGAVYGYTF. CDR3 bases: TGTGCCTGGCAGGGGGCAGTCTATGGCTACACCTTC.

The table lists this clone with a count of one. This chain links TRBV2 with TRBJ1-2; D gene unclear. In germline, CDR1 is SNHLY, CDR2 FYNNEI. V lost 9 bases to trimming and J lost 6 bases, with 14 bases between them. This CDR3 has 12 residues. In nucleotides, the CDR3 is TGTGCCAGTACGGCCTTAGCGAATGGCTACACCTTC. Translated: CASTALANGYTF.

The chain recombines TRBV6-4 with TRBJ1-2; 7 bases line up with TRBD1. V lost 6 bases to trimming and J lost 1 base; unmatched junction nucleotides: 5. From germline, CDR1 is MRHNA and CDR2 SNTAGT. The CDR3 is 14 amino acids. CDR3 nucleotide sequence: TGTGCCAGCAGCCCGGGACAGCATAACTATGGCTACACCTTC. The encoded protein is CASSPGQHNYGYTF.

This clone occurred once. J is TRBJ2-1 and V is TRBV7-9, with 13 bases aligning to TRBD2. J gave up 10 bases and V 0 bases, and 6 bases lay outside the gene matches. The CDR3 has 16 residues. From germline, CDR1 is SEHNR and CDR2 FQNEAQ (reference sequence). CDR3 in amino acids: CASSLATSGGAPEQFF. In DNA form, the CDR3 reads TGTGCCAGCAGCTTAGCAACTAGCGGGGGGGCCCCCGAGCAGTTCTTC.

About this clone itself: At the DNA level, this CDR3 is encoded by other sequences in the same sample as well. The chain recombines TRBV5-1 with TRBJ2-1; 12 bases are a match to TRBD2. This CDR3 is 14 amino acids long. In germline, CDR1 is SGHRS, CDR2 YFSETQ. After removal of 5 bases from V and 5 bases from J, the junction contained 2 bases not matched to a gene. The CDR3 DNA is TGCGCCAGCAGAACTAGCGGGGGGAACAATGAGCAGTTCTTC. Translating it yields CASRTSGGNNEQFF.

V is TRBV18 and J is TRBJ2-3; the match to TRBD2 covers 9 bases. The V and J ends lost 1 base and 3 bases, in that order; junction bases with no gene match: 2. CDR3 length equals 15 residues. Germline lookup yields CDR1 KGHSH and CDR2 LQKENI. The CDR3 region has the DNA TGTGCCAGCTCACCACTTCTAGCGGGGACAGATACGCAGTATTTT. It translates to CASSPLLAGTDTQYF.

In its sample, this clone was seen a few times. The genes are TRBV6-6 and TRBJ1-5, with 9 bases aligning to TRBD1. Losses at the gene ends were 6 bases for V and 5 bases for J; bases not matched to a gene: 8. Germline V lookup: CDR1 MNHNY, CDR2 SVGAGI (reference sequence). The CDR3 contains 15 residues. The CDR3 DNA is TGTGCCAGCAGAGTAACAGGGGGCGTAGATCAGCCCCAGCATTTT. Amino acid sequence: CASRVTGGVDQPQHF.

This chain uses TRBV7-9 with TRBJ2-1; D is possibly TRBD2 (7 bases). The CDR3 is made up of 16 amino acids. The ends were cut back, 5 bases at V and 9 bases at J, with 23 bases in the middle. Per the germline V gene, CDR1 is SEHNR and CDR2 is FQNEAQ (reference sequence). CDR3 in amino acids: CASSLSGGGPFSEQFF. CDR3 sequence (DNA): TGTGCCAGCAGCCTCTCTGGGGGGGGGCCTTTCTCTGAGCAGTTCTTC.

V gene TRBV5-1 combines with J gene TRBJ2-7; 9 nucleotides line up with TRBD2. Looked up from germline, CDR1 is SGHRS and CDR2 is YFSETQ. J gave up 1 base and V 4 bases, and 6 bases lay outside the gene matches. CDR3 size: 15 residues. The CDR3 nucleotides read TGCGCCAGCAGCCTCAGCGGGGGGTCTTCCTACGAGCAGTACTTC. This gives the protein CASSLSGGSSYEQYF.

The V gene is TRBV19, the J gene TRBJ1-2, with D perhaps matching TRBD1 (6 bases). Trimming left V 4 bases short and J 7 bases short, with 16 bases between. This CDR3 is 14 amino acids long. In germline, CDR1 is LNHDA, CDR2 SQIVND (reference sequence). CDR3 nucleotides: TGTGCCAGTAGTACACGATCTACAGGGTTTGGCTACACCTTC. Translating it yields CASSTRSTGFGYTF. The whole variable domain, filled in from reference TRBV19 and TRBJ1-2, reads DGGITQSPKYLFRKEGQNVTLSCEQNLNHDAMYWYRQDPGQGLRLIYYSQIVNDFQKGDIAEGYSVSREKKESFPLTVTSAQKNPTAFYLCASSTRSTGFGYTFGSGTRLTVV.

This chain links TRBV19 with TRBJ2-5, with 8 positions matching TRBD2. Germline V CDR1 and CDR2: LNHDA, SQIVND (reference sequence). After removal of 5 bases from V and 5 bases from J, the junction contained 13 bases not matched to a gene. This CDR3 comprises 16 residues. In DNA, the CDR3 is TGTGCCAGTAGTGCCCAACAGCGGGGGTTCGTTGAGACCCAGTACTTC. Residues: CASSAQQRGFVETQYF.

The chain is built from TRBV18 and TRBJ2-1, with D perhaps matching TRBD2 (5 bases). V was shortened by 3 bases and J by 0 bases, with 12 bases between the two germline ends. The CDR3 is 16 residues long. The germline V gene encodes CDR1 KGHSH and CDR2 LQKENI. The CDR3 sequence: CASSPAGTSSYNEQFF. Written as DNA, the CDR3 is TGTGCCAGCTCACCGGCAGGCACTAGCTCCTACAATGAGCAGTTCTTC.

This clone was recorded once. The CDR3: CASTERTSGAAYEQYF. The CDR3 DNA sequence: TGTGCCAGCACCGAGAGGACTAGCGGGGCCGCCTACGAGCAGTACTTC. V gene TRBV2 combines with J gene TRBJ2-7, with TRBD2 identical over 12 bases. This CDR3 contains 16 residues. Germline V gene sequence: CDR1 SNHLY, CDR2 FYNNEI. The junction had 9 bases not matched to a gene; V was cut back by 7 bases and J by 2 bases.

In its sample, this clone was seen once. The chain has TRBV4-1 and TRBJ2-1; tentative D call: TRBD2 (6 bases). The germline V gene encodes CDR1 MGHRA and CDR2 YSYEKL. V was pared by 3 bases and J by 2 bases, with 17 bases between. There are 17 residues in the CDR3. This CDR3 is CASSQEIGTQTYNEQFF. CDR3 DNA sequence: TGCGCCAGCAGCCAGGAGATCGGGACTCAGACCTACAATGAGCAGTTCTTC.

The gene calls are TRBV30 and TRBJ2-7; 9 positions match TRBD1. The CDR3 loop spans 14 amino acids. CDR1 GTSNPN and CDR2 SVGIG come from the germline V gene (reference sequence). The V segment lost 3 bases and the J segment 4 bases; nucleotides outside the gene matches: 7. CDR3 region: CAWSAGQGKYEQYF. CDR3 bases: TGTGCCTGGAGCGCCGGACAGGGGAAGTACGAGCAGTACTTC.

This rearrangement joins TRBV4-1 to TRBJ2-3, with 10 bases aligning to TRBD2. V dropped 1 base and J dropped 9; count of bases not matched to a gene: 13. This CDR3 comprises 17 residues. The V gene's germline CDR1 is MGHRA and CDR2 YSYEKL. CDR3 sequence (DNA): TGCGCCAGCAGCCAAGGTGCCAGCGGGGGGGCGCAGGAGACGCAGTATTTT. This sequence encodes CASSQGASGGAQETQYF.

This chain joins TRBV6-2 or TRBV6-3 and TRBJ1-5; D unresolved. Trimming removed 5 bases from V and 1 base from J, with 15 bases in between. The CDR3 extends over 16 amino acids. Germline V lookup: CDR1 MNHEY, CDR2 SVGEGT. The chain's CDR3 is CASSIDGYSSNQPQHF. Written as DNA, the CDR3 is TGTGCCAGCAGTATTGATGGGTACAGCAGCAATCAGCCCCAGCATTTT.

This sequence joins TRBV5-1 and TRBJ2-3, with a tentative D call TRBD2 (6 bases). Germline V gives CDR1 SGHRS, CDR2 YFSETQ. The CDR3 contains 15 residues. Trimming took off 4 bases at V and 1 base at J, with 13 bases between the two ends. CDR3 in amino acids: CASSLVAEGTDTQYF. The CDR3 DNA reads TGCGCCAGCAGCCTTGTAGCGGAAGGCACAGATACGCAGTATTTT.

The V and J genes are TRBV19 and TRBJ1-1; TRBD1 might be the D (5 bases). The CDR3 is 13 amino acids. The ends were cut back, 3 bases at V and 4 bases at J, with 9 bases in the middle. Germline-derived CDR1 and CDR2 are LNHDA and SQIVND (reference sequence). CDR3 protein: CASSMGGFTEAFF. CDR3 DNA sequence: TGTGCCAGTAGTATGGGGGGTTTCACTGAAGCTTTCTTT.

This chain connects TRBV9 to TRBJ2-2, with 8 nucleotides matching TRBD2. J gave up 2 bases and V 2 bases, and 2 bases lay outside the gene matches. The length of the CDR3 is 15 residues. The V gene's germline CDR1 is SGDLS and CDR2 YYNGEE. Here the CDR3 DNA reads TGTGCCAGCAGCGTCGGGGGGGCAAACACCGGGGAGCTGTTTTTT. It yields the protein CASSVGGANTGELFF.

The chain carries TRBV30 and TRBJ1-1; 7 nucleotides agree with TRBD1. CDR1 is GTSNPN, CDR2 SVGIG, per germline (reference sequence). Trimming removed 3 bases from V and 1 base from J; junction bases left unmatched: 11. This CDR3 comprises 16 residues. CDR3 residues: CAWSYAQGQPNTEAFF. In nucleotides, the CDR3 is TGTGCCTGGAGCTACGCCCAGGGACAGCCGAACACTGAAGCTTTCTTT.

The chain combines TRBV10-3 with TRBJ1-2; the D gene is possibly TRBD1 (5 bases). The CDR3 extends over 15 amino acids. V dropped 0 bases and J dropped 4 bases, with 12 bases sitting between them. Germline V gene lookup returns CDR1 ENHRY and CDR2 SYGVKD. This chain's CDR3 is CAISESRAGVYGYTF. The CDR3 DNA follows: TGTGCCATCAGTGAGTCGAGGGCGGGGGTCTATGGCTACACCTTC.

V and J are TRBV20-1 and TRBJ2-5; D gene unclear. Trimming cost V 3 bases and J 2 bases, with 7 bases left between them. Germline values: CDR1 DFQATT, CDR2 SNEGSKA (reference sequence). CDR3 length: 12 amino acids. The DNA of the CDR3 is TGCAGTGCTAGTGCTACGCAAGAGACCCAGTACTTC. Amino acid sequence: CSASATQETQYF.

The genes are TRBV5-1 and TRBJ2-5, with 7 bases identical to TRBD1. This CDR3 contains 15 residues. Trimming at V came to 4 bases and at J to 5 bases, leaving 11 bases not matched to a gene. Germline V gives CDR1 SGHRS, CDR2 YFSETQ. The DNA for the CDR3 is TGCGCCAGCAGCCCAGCCAGAGGGGGCGGTGAGACCCAGTACTTC. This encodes CASSPARGGGETQYF.

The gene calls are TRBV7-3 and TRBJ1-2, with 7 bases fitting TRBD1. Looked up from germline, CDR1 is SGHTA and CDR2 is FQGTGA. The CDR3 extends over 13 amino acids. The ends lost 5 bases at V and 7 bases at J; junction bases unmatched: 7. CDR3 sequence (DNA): TGTGCCAGCAGCCATCGACAGGGTTCTGGCTACACCTTC. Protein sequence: CASSHRQGSGYTF.

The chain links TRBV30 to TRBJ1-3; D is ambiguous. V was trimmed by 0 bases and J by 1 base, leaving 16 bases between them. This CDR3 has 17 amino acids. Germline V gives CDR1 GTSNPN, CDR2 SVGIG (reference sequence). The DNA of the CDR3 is TGTGCCTGGAGTGTAAAACGATGGGGAGCGTCTGGAAACACCATATATTTT. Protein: CAWSVKRWGASGNTIYF.

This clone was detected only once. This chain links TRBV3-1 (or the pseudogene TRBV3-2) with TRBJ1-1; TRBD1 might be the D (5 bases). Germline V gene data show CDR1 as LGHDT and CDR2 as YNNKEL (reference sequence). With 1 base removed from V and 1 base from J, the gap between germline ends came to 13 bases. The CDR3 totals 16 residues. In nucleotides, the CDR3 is TGTGCCAGCAGCCAAGTCGTAGGGGTCAAGAACACTGAAGCTTTCTTT. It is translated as CASSQVVGVKNTEAFF.

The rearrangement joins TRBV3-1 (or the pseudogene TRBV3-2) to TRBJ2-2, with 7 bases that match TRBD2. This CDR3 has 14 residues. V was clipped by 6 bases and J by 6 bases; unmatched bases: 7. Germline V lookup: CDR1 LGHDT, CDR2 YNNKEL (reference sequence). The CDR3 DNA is TGTGCCAGCAGTCCTATTACTAGCGCCGGGGAGCTGTTTTTT. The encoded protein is CASSPITSAGELFF.

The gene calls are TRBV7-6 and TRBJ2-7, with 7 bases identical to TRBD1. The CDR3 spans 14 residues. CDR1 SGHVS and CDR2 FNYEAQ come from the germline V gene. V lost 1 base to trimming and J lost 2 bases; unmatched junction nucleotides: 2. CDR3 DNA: TGTGCCAGCAGCTTAGTTACAGGGGCCTACGAGCAGTACTTC. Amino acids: CASSLVTGAYEQYF.

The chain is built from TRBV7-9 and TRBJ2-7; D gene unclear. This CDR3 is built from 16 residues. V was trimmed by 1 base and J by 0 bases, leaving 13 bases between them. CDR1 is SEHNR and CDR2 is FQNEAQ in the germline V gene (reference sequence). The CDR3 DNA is TGTGCCAGCAGCTTAGATGAGATTAGCAGCTCCTACGAGCAGTACTTC. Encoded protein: CASSLDEISSSYEQYF. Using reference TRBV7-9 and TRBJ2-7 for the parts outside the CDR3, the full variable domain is DTGVSQNPRHKITKRGQNVTFRCDPISEHNRLYWYRQTLGQGPEFLTYFQNEAQLEKSRLLSDRFSAERPKGSFSTLEIQRTEQGDSAMYLCASSLDEISSSYEQYFGPGTRLTVT.